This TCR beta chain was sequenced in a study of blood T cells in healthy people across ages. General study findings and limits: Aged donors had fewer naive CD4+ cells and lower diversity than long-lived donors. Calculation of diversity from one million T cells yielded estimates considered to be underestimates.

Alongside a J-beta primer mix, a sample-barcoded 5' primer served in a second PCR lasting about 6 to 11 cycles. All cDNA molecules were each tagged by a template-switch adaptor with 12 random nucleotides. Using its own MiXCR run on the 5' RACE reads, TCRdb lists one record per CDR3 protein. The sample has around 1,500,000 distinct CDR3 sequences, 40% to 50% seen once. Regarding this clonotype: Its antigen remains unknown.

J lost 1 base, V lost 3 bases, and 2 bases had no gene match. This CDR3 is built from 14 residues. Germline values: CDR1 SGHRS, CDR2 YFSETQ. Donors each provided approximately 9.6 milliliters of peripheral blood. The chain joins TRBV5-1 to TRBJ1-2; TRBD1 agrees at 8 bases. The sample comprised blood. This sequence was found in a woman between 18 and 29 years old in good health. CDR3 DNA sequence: TGCGCCAGCAGCTCGGGACAGGATAACTATGGCTACACCTTC. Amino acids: CASSSGQDNYGYTF.